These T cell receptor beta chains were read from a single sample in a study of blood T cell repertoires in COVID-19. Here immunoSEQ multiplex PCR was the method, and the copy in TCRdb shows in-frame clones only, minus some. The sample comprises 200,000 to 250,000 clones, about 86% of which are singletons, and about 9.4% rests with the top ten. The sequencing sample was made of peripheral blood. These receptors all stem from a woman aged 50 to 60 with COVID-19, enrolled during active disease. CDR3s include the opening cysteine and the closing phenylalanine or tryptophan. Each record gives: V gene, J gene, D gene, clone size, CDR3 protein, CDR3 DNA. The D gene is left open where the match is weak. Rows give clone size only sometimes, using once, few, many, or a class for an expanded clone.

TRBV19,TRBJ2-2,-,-,CASSTWKVAGELFF,TGTGCCAGTAGTACTTGGAAGGTAGCAGGGGAGCTGTTTTTT
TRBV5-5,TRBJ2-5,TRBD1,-,CASSQLTGGQETQYF,TGTGCCAGCAGCCAACTGACAGGGGGACAAGAGACCCAGTACTTC
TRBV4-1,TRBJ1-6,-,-,CASSQDPNSPLHF,TGCGCCAGCAGCCAAGATCCAAATTCACCCCTCCACTTT
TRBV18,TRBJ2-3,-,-,CASSPLWGSSTDTQYF,TGTGCCAGCTCACCCCTCTGGGGCTCCAGCACAGATACGCAGTATTTT
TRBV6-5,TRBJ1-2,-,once,CASSPGTHYGYTF,TGTGCCAGCAGCCCCGGGACACACTATGGCTACACCTTC
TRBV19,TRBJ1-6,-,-,CASSIELGPGNSPLHF,TGTGCCAGTAGTATAGAGCTCGGGCCGGGAAATTCACCCCTCCACTTT
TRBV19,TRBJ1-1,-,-,CASSPSVNTEAFF,TGTGCCAGTTCCCCATCGGTGAACACTGAAGCTTTCTTT
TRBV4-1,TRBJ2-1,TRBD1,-,CASSLQGTGGDEQFF,TGCGCCAGCAGCCTACAGGGGACAGGGGGTGATGAGCAGTTCTTC
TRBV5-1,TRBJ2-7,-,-,CASSSYRDSYEQYF,TGCGCCAGCAGCTCCTACAGGGACTCCTACGAGCAGTACTTC
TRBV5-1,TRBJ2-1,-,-,CASSLEQGIYNEQFF,TGCGCCAGCAGCTTGGAACAGGGTATCTACAATGAGCAGTTCTTC
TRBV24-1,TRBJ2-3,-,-,CATSDGADTQYF,TGTGCCACCAGTGATGGAGCAGATACGCAGTATTTT
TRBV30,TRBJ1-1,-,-,CAWRSSGGLAFF,TGTGCCTGGAGGAGTTCTGGGGGGTTGGCTTTCTTT
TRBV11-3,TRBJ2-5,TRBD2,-,CASSSGGRGGQETQYF,TGTGCCAGCAGTTCCGGTGGTCGGGGGGGCCAAGAGACCCAGTACTTC
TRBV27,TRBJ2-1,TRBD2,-,CASSFRTSGRGQFF,TGTGCCAGCAGTTTTAGGACTAGCGGGCGCGGGCAGTTCTTC
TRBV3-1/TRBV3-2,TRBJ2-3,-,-,CASSQELDSVWTDTQYF,TGTGCCAGCAGCCAAGAACTCGACTCCGTCTGGACAGATACGCAGTATTTT
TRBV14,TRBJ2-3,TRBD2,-,CASSQAREAQYF,TGTGCCAGCAGCCAAGCCCGGGAGGCGCAGTATTTT
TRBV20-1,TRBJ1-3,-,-,CSARGSHTIYF,TGCAGTGCTAGAGGCAGTCACACCATATATTTT
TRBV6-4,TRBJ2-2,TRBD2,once,CASSDAGGANTGELFF,TGTGCCAGCAGTGACGCCGGGGGGGCGAACACCGGGGAGCTGTTTTTT
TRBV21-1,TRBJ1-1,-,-,CASSKARRGGTEAFF,TGTGCCAGCAGCAAAGCGCGAAGGGGTGGAACTGAAGCTTTCTTT
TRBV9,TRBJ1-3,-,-,CASSGGLGNTIYF,TGTGCCAGCAGCGGGGGGCTAGGAAACACCATATATTTT
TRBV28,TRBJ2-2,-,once,CASSPATGELFF,TGTGCCAGCAGCCCCGCGACCGGGGAGCTGTTTTTT
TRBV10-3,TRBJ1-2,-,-,CAISESVRLDGYTF,TGTGCCATCAGTGAGTCGGTGAGGTTGGATGGCTACACCTTC
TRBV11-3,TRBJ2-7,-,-,CASSSPHEQYF,TGTGCCAGCAGCTCTCCCCACGAGCAGTACTTC
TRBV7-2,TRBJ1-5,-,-,CASSPPGVNQPQHF,TGTGCCAGCAGTCCTCCCGGGGTGAATCAGCCCCAGCATTTT
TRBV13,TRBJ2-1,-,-,CASSLGVGRGGNEQFF,TGTGCCAGCAGCTTAGGGGTCGGAAGAGGGGGCAATGAGCAGTTCTTC
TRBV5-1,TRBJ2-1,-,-,CASSLGLGYNEQFF,TGCGCCAGCAGCTTGGGACTAGGTTACAATGAGCAGTTCTTC